These 6 T cell receptor beta chains were all obtained from the same sample, sequenced in a study of T cells in Graves' hyperthyroidism and ophthalmopathy. Amplified TCR beta CDR3 regions derived from RNA transcripts. Researchers ran a first-round RT-PCR on the TCR CDR3 using the HTBI primer set. MiXCR was run by TCRdb on the multiplex PCR reads, yielding one entry per CDR3 protein. The data contain 560,000 or so distinct CDR3 sequences, about half of them singletons. The sample was peripheral blood or thyroid tissue (not recorded which). The receptors shown here come from a woman younger than 35 with Graves' hyperthyroidism.

This clonotype occurred a few times. The CDR3 spells CASSFGLATAYEQYF. The DNA of the CDR3 is TGTGCCAGCAGTTTCGGGCTTGCTACCGCCTACGAGCAGTACTTC. This sequence joins TRBV7-9 and TRBJ2-7; D unresolved. Trimming removed 6 bases from V and 2 bases from J, with 17 bases in between. Germline V CDR1 and CDR2: SEHNR, FQNEAQ (reference sequence). The CDR3 contains 15 residues.

This clonotype was counted only a few times. This may stem from a read error, because a much larger clone lies one nucleotide away. This chain joins TRBV10-2 and TRBJ1-1; D gene unclear. CDR1 is WSHSY, CDR2 SAAADI, per germline. The CDR3 loop spans 12 amino acids. CDR3 sequence reads: CASSYLDTEAFF. The CDR3 DNA reads as TGTGCCAGCAGTTACCTGGACACTGAAGCTTTCTTT.

The V and J genes are TRBV12-5 and TRBJ2-5, with TRBD2 matching 7 bases. CDR3 length equals 14 residues. The V segment lost 6 bases and the J segment 3 bases; nucleotides outside the gene matches: 7. Germline-derived CDR1 and CDR2 are LGHNT and FRNRAP. The CDR3: CASGLLAQKETQYF. CDR3 nucleotides: TGTGCTAGTGGACTACTAGCGCAAAAAGAGACCCAGTACTTC.

Many counts were recorded for this clonotype. The chain's CDR3 is CASGTGRGANVLTF. As DNA, the CDR3 is TGTGCCAGCGGGACAGGTCGTGGGGCCAACGTCCTGACTTTC. The chain couples TRBV12-3 or TRBV12-4 to TRBJ2-6; 8 bases are shared with TRBD1. The ends lost 8 bases at V and 3 bases at J; junction bases unmatched: 3. CDR3 length equals 14 residues.

In this sample, this clonotype turned up a few times. The V and J genes are TRBV29-1 and TRBJ2-7; D gene ambiguous. V was clipped by 8 bases and J by 4 bases, with 21 bases between them. From germline, CDR1 is SQVTM and CDR2 ANQGSEA. This CDR3 has 14 residues. DNA for the CDR3: TGCAGCATACGAACCTATTCCCAAAAGTACGAGCAGTACTTC. It encodes CSIRTYSQKYEQYF.

This clonotype was seen only a few times. The rearrangement uses TRBV2 and TRBJ1-5; TRBD1 matches at 9 bases. Unmatched junction bases numbered 6, after V lost 5 bases and J lost 1 base. This CDR3 spans 16 amino acids. CDR1 and CDR2 from the germline V gene are SNHLY and FYNNEI. The CDR3 nucleotides read TGTGCCAGCAGTTTACAGGGGGCGCCGAGCAATCAGCCCCAGCATTTT. Protein product: CASSLQGAPSNQPQHF.